The clone carrying this TCR beta chain was detected ten times or more. The junction shows a germline mismatch at one end, possibly a read error. This specimen belongs to a study of metastatic and nonmetastatic thyroid tumors. TCRdb re-called clones via MiXCR from the PCR reads. The data show under 100,000 clones, around 7.8% seen once. CDR1 is SNHLY, CDR2 FYNNEI, per germline. The CDR3 is 12 residues long. Thyroid surgery was preceded by no treatment in any patient. This chain joins TRBV2 and TRBJ2-7, with TRBD2 identical over 9 bases. The receptor was isolated from a female donor with papillary thyroid cancer or a benign thyroid nodule (not recorded which). Some clones in this sample may be carry-over from other donors' samples. The sequenced sample was blood. The CDR3 sequence: CASSDPAGGSNF. The CDR3 coding sequence is TGTGCCAGCAGCGATCCAGCGGGGGGCTCGAACTTC.